Listed below are T cell receptor beta chains from one sample, sequenced in a study of cytomegalovirus exposure and HLA in healthy donors. The protocol was immunoSEQ multiplex PCR, while the TCRdb copy is restricted to in-frame clones and leaves out a portion. The sample lists more than 90,000 clones, just over 75% occurring once. The sequenced sample consisted of PBMCs. The origin of the receptors is a man aged 25 to 40 in good health and CMV-seronegative. Both conserved end residues are part of each CDR3. A D gene is named only where the DNA matches it firmly. Size is stated for part of the rows, as once, few or many counts, or as a class when the clone is expanded.

d_call	v_call	clone_size	j_call	cdr3_nt	cdr3_aa
-	TRBV4-1	once	TRBJ1-2	TGCGCCAGCAGCCAAGTTGCGGGGGCTAACTATGGCTACACCTTC	CASSQVAGANYGYTF
-	TRBV29-1	-	TRBJ2-1	TGCAGCGTTGCGGTCTTTGAACTCGATGAGCAGTTCTTC	CSVAVFELDEQFF
-	TRBV29-1	-	TRBJ1-3	TGCAGCGTTGAAGGGCAGGATGGAAACACCATATATTTT	CSVEGQDGNTIYF
TRBD1	TRBV6-4	-	TRBJ1-4	TGTGCCAGCACAGGAGGACAGGAAAATGAAAAACTGTTTTTT	CASTGGQENEKLFF
TRBD2	TRBV5-1	-	TRBJ2-1	TGCGCCAGCAGCTTGGTTGCTAGCGGGAGGGACGCTGAGCAGTTCTTC	CASSLVASGRDAEQFF
-	TRBV7-8	-	TRBJ2-2	TGTGCCAGCAGAAAGCCTGGCGGGGAGCTGTTTTTT	CASRKPGGELFF
TRBD1	TRBV6-5	-	TRBJ1-4	TGTGCCAGCAGTTCCCCCGGGACAGTGGGTGAAAAACTGTTTTTT	CASSSPGTVGEKLFF
-	TRBV5-1	few	TRBJ2-1	TGCGCCAGCAGCTTGGCCGCAGGGGAATACGAATACAATGAGCAGTTCTTC	CASSLAAGEYEYNEQFF
TRBD2	TRBV7-9	-	TRBJ2-7	TGTTCCAGCAGCTTATTAACTAGCGGGGGCGGACTCTTTCCCGGGCAGTACTTC	CSSSLLTSGGGLFPGQYF
TRBD1	TRBV18	-	TRBJ1-1	TGTGCCAGCTCGCCTAACAGGGGGCGGAGGGACACTGAAGCTTTCTTT	CASSPNRGRRDTEAFF